This TCR beta chain appears in the sequencing data of a study of tumor and adjacent non-tumor tissue in lung cancer (dated by TCRdb to the late 2010s). In terms of the full investigation: The cohort included around eleven adenocarcinoma, 2 squamous cell carcinoma and 1 small cell lung cancer patients. For each patient, one tumor sample and one normal lung sample were taken, giving 25 to 30 paired specimens that underwent TCRbeta CDR3 sequencing. Ages among the roughly 15 patients ranged from roughly 31 to 76 years, there were around ten men and 5 women, and disease was at TNM stage I to III. Using bulk TCRbeta repertoires from over 14 lung cancer patients, the study set lung tumor tissue side by side with matched distant non-tumor lung tissue. In total, sequencing yielded 100 million to 150 million productive TCRbeta reads, which works out to an average of about 4.2 million reads per sample. Results and caveats for the whole study, not just this receptor: TCR diversity was significantly higher in younger patients, and greater tumor TCR diversity was associated with shorter overall survival and shorter disease-free survival. The sequencing platform is not named in the methods, and unique molecular identifiers are not mentioned. With only roughly 15 patients in the cohort, the authors noted that larger samples and more detailed clinical data are needed. TCR diversity (inverse Simpson) was significantly higher in tumor than in normal lung tissue (roughly 390 vs 170, P = 0.0075, Mann-Whitney U test). Peripheral blood was not sequenced, so blood TCRbeta repertoires in these lung cancer patients were not examined. The top 100 clones made up a significantly larger cumulative share of the repertoire in normal lung than in tumor tissue.

RNA was extracted from bulk unsorted tissue and checked for quality with a NanoDrop ND-1000 and an Agilent 2100. For the normal lung samples, distant non-tumor tissue was collected more than 3 cm away from the tumor edge. All donors had newly diagnosed lung cancer, had not received prior chemotherapy, and were admitted for thoracic surgery in China between August and November 2014. Patients who had received previous radiotherapy or chemotherapy, or who had another concurrent cancer, were excluded from the study. Pieces of surgical tissue measuring roughly 1-2 cm3 were kept in RNAlater solution and stored at -80 degrees C until use. About this clonotype: Its binding antigen is unknown. A read error is likely, as this CDR3 ends without the conserved phenylalanine or tryptophan.

The method behind the library was multiplex PCR. The sequencer was an Illumina HiSeq 2500. Following protocols modified from ARM-PCR, the researchers constructed TCRbeta libraries through three rounds of nested PCR with primers (Table S4). Before sequencing, PCR products in the 200-500 bp range were cut out of the gel and cleaned up using the QIAquick gel extraction kit. The study's processing was this. Reads were cleaned with Trimmomatic, merged with FLASH into complete CDR3 sequences, and assigned to V(D)J germline segments with MiTCR. VDJtools was used to compute clonal diversity as the inverse Simpson's index. In-frame sequences without a premature stop codon were defined as productive reads. TCRdb reran the public reads through fastp at Q25 and MiXCR, keeping productive beta chains. All rows with the same CDR3 protein become a single entry with the most common DNA and genes. TCRdb, not the original authors, processed these V and J calls. This sample is represented by some 95,000 distinct CDR3 sequences; more than 80% of them were singletons. Jointly, the top ten make up 30% of the sample.

Sequenced input: distant non-tumor lung tissue. The source of this sequence is a man in his sixties with small cell lung cancer.

Here is the DNA: TGTGCCAGCGGGCCTGTGACTAGCGGAACCCTTTTGTCCCGGGAGAATGAGCAGTTCCTC. It specifies CASGPVTSGTLLSRENEQFL. Recombination connected TRBV5-5 to TRBJ2-1; TRBD2 lines up with 9 middle nucleotides. The germline V end is reduced by 7 bases and the J end by 7 bases; junction bases left unmatched: 27. Based on the germline V gene (reference sequence), the CDR1 and CDR2 sequences are SGHKS and YYEKEE. The CDR3 numbers 20 amino acids, ends counted. Of all the DNA, just the CDR3 is kept, 60 bases in frame from base 1.